The subject of this entry is one T cell receptor beta chain. Its antigen is currently unknown. Deletions cut 6 bases from V and 7 bases from J, with 28 bases between. The CDR3 extends over 17 amino acids. Germline V gene lookup returns CDR1 DFQATT and CDR2 SNEGSKA (reference sequence). TCRdb reanalysed the 5' RACE reads using MiXCR and keeps one entry per CDR3 protein. The table shows more than 1.5 million distinct CDR3 sequences, with more than 30% occurring only once. The data derive from a study of identical twins. Study-level findings and limits: The study based its conclusions on cross-sectional statistical analysis and did not follow the same donors. Clonotypes of the beta chain that were abundant in cord blood carried fewer insertions (memory repertoires showed none). Invariant MAIT and iNKT cells are populations that could partly confound zero-insertion analyses.

This clonotype was sampled from a newborn girl in good health. What was sequenced was cord blood. The chain uses TRBV20-1 and TRBJ2-1; TRBD1 might be the D (6 bases). The CDR3 protein is CSAQQPHRVSIRNEQFF. CDR3 sequence (DNA): TGCAGTGCCCAACAACCCCACAGGGTTAGTATCCGGAATGAGCAGTTCTTC.